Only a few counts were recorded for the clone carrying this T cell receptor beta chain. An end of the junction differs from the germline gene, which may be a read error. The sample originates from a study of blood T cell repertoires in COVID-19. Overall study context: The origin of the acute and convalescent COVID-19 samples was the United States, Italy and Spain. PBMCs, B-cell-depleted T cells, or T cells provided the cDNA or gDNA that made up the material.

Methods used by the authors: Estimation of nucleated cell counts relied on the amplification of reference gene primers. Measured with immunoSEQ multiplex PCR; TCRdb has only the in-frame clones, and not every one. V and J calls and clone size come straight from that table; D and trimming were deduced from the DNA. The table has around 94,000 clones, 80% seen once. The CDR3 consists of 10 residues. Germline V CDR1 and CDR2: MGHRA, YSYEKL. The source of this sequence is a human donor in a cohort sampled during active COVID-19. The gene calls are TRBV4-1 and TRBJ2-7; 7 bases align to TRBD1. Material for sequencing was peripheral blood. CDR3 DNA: TGCGCCAGCAGCCAAGAACAGGGGTCCTTC. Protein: CASSQEQGSF.